What follows describes a single TCR beta chain. Trimming stripped 2 bases from V and 3 bases from J, with 10 bases between. This CDR3 has 14 residues. The germline gives CDR1 SGHTA, CDR2 FQGNSA. These data belong to a study of blood T cell repertoires in COVID-19. Per the authors' pipeline: Estimates of nucleated cell counts were drawn from the amplification of reference gene primers. Clones were sequenced by immunoSEQ multiplex PCR, and TCRdb holds only the in-frame ones, with some missing. Clone size and the V and J calls come from that table; the DNA yielded D and trimming. The repertoire includes a few hundred thousand clones, roughly 87% of them detected once, and about 4.9% sits in the top ten. Enrolled through a virtual design, the participants were between roughly 18 and 90 years of age and came from about two dozen US areas. Recovery among Cohort 3 donors was established by two negative PCRs, clearance, or symptom resolution.

The rearrangement joins TRBV7-2 to TRBJ1-2; weak D call: TRBD1 (5 bases). Material: PBMCs or T cells enriched from blood (not recorded which). This receptor was identified in a woman between 50 and 59 years old who had recovered from COVID-19. DNA of the CDR3: TGTGCCAGCAGCTTAACAGGCTACGACTATGGCTACACCTTC. Translated, it gives CASSLTGYDYGYTF. The entire variable domain, with the rest obtained from reference TRBV7-2 and TRBJ1-2, is as follows: GAGVSQSPSNKVTEKGKDVELRCDPISGHTALYWYRQSLGQGLEFLIYFQGNSAPDKSGLPSDRFSAERTGGSVSTLTIQRTQQEDSAVYLCASSLTGYDYGYTFGSGTRLTVV.